This TCR beta chain was identified in a study of T cells expressing NK-cell markers. Regarding the study as a whole: Researchers report these clonotypes also headed the CD3+CD56-NKG2C+ fraction in four donors. Over 5 donors had dominant NKG2C+ clonotypes that comprised about 1.0-8% of their CD8+ T cells.

Worth noting for this clonotype: Its antigen is not identified.

The CDR3 contains 17 residues. TCR beta cDNA was made by 5'RACE template switching with UMIs. For each CDR3 protein, TCRdb gives one entry from its re-call of the 5' RACE reads, without DNA. The table gives 200,000 to 300,000 distinct CDR3 sequences; the top ten clones make up 0.39% of it. Sequencing used blood T cells: a sorted CD56 or NKG2C T cell subset, CD4+ or CD8+ T cells, or bulk PBMC T cells (not recorded which). This receptor was taken from a man aged 18-30 years in good health. V and J are TRBV12-3 or TRBV12-4 and TRBJ2-1; without DNA, the TCRdb call of TRBD2 cannot be checked. The CDR3 loop reads CASSFGAGGPKGDEQFF.